The 21 T cell receptor beta chains given below trace back to one sample, sequenced in a study of T-cell memory formation after mild COVID-19. TCRdb reprocessed the 5' RACE reads via MiXCR and lists one record per CDR3 protein. This sample has 550,000 to 650,000 distinct CDR3 sequences, with 17% found just once. Sequencing was done on a sample of PBMCs or a T cell subset sorted from them (not recorded which). The receptor source for this set is an adult woman who had mild COVID-19 (a few samples of this study predate the infection). Cell type and time point are not known.

The V call is TRBV12-3 or TRBV12-4, the J call TRBJ2-6; no reliable D call. The CDR3 totals 13 residues. V was cut by 9 bases and J by 4 bases, with 10 bases left in between. Here the CDR3 DNA reads TGTGCCAGTGTGTTTGGGGGGGCCAACGTCCTGACTTTC. The encoded protein is CASVFGGANVLTF.

This clonotype has only a few counts. The chain combines TRBV29-1 with TRBJ2-2, with TRBD2 matching over 8 bases. The CDR3 runs 13 residues. The J segment lost 5 bases and the V segment lost 6 bases, leaving 5 bases of the junction unmatched. Germline values: CDR1 SQVTM, CDR2 ANQGSEA. The CDR3 region has the DNA TGCAGCGTATCCGGGGGGGCGACCGGGGAGCTGTTTTTT. This gives the protein CSVSGGATGELFF.

This clonotype was recorded a few times. The chain carries TRBV5-1 and TRBJ2-1, with 8 nucleotides matching TRBD1. CDR1 SGHRS and CDR2 YFSETQ come from the germline V gene. V shed 4 bases and J 5 bases; nucleotides not matched to a gene: 14. CDR3 length equals 17 residues. Here the CDR3 reads CASSQVGTGAPNNEQFF. In DNA, the CDR3 is TGCGCCAGCAGCCAGGTAGGGACAGGTGCCCCAAACAATGAGCAGTTCTTC.

CDR3 in DNA: TGCAGCGTTGGGGCAGGGGCCGGCTACGAGCAGTACTTC. The encoded protein is CSVGAGAGYEQYF. This rearrangement joins TRBV29-1 to TRBJ2-7; maybe TRBD1 (6 bases). This CDR3 spans 13 amino acids. CDR1 and CDR2 from the germline V gene are SQVTM and ANQGSEA. With 4 bases removed from V and 3 bases from J, the gap between germline ends came to 13 bases.

A few counts support this clonotype. The rearrangement links TRBV12-3 or TRBV12-4 to TRBJ2-5; the match to TRBD1 covers 7 bases. This CDR3 is built from 13 residues. The V segment lost 5 bases and the J segment 5 bases; nucleotides outside the gene matches: 5. The CDR3 DNA sequence: TGTGCCAGCAGTGACAGGGTTGAGGAGACCCAGTACTTC. Translating gives CASSDRVEETQYF.

The V call is TRBV6-5, the J call TRBJ2-1, with 14 bases fitting TRBD2. V shed 4 bases and J 4 bases; nucleotides not matched to a gene: 6. The germline CDR1 and CDR2 sequences are MNHEY and SVGAGI. CDR3 length: 17 amino acids. The CDR3 spells CASSSRLAGGLYNEQFF. In nucleotides, the CDR3 is TGTGCCAGCAGTTCCCGACTAGCGGGGGGGCTGTACAATGAGCAGTTCTTC.

The V gene is TRBV2, the J gene TRBJ1-1, with 11 bases that match TRBD1. The CDR3 is made up of 17 amino acids. The V gene's germline CDR1 is SNHLY and CDR2 FYNNEI. Trimming at V came to 2 bases and at J to 3 bases, leaving 8 bases not matched to a gene. The CDR3 here is CASSERIWGQGDTEAFF. The CDR3 DNA reads as TGTGCCAGCAGTGAAAGGATATGGGGACAGGGGGACACTGAAGCTTTCTTT.

The chain is built from TRBV3-1 and TRBJ2-5; TRBD1 or TRBD2 may be the D gene (5 bases each). V was clipped by 4 bases and J by 2 bases, with 14 bases between them. Germline V CDR1 and CDR2: LGHDT, YNNKEL (reference sequence). This CDR3 comprises 15 residues. The CDR3 here is CASSLLGEKQETQYF. The CDR3 DNA follows: TGTGCCAGCAGCCTCCTGGGGGAAAAACAAGAGACCCAGTACTTC.

The chain recombines TRBV12-3 or TRBV12-4 with TRBJ2-7; TRBD1 matches at 10 bases. The CDR3 covers 16 residues. Losses at the gene ends were 6 bases for V and 5 bases for J; bases not matched to a gene: 13. This CDR3 reads CASRRDRGLYYDEQYF. The CDR3 DNA sequence: TGTGCCAGCAGACGGGACAGGGGATTGTATTACGACGAGCAGTACTTC.

The chain links TRBV9 to TRBJ2-1; 7 bases match TRBD1. CDR1 SGDLS and CDR2 YYNGEE come from the germline V gene. V gave up 1 base and J gave up 12 bases; unmatched junction bases: 10. The CDR3 is 14 amino acids. The CDR3 loop is CASSVTTGLKGQFF. For the CDR3, the DNA is TGTGCCAGCAGCGTAACGACAGGGCTTAAGGGGCAGTTCTTC.

The table lists this clonotype with a few counts. V gene TRBV11-2 combines with J gene TRBJ2-1; D ambiguous. The CDR3 consists of 16 residues. The ends were cut back, 5 bases at V and 4 bases at J, with 18 bases in the middle. Germline CDR1 reads SGHAT; CDR2 reads FQNNGV. DNA of the CDR3: TGTGCCAGCAGCCCAAGGAGAGTAGCCCAATACAATGAGCAGTTCTTC. Translation: CASSPRRVAQYNEQFF.

The chain is built from TRBV2 and TRBJ2-4; 7 bases map to TRBD1. The CDR3 contains 15 residues. The V gene's germline CDR1 is SNHLY and CDR2 FYNNEI. V was pared by 1 base and J by 4 bases, with 4 bases of the junction left unmatched. In DNA form, the CDR3 reads TGTGCCAGCAGTGAAGGTCGGGACAGAAAAAACATTCAGTACTTC. Protein: CASSEGRDRKNIQYF.

This clonotype was observed a few times. This chain joins TRBV7-2 and TRBJ2-1; D possibly matches TRBD1 or TRBD2 (5 bases each). This CDR3 is built from 14 residues. CDR1 is SGHTA, CDR2 FQGNSA, per germline. The V gene lost 3 bases and the J gene lost 8 bases, with 14 bases spanning the gap. In DNA form, the CDR3 reads TGTGCCAGCAGCTTCTCCGGGACCCCCCATGAGCAGTTCTTC. It codes for CASSFSGTPHEQFF.

The rearrangement links TRBV9 to TRBJ2-3, with D perhaps TRBD1 or TRBD2 (5 bases each). Per germline, CDR1 SGDLS and CDR2 YYNGEE. Trimming took 0 bases from V and 9 from J, leaving 14 bases between them. CDR3 size: 14 residues. CDR3 in amino acids: CASSVEMGVQTQYF. The CDR3 DNA sequence: TGTGCCAGCAGCGTAGAAATGGGGGTGCAGACGCAGTATTTT.

The rearrangement links TRBV15 to TRBJ2-1, with D perhaps TRBD1 or TRBD2 (6 bases each). Trimming removed 3 bases at V and 0 bases at J, with 15 bases between. Germline CDR1 and CDR2: LNHNV and YYDKDF (reference sequence). The CDR3 is 17 residues long. This CDR3 reads CATSRGGQRSSYNEQFF. The CDR3 DNA sequence: TGTGCCACCAGCAGGGGAGGACAGCGGAGCTCCTACAATGAGCAGTTCTTC.

J is TRBJ1-1 and V is TRBV6-2 or TRBV6-3; D is uncertain. The V end was cut by 0 bases, the J end by 3 bases, with 5 bases between. The CDR3 runs to 13 residues. Looked up from germline, CDR1 is MNHEY and CDR2 is SVGEGT. In nucleotides, the CDR3 is TGTGCCAGCAGTTACTCTCGGTACACTGAAGCTTTCTTT. Translated, it gives CASSYSRYTEAFF.

V gene TRBV29-1 combines with J gene TRBJ2-2, with a tentative D call TRBD1 (6 bases). The length of the CDR3 is 14 residues. V was clipped by 3 bases and J by 2 bases, with 10 bases between them. CDR1 is SQVTM, CDR2 ANQGSEA, per germline. The CDR3 sequence is CSVESGVNTGELFF. The CDR3 DNA reads as TGCAGCGTTGAGTCAGGGGTTAACACCGGGGAGCTGTTTTTT.

The J gene is TRBJ2-7, the V gene TRBV7-9; tentatively, D is TRBD1 (6 bases). Trimming removed 4 bases from V and 4 bases from J, with 14 bases in between. This CDR3 has 14 residues. Germline V gene lookup returns CDR1 SEHNR and CDR2 FQNEAQ (reference sequence). The CDR3 is CASSSIYDRYEQYF. The CDR3 DNA is TGTGCCAGCAGCTCAATATACGACAGGTACGAGCAGTACTTC.

In DNA form, the CDR3 reads TGCGCCAGCAGCTTGGGTTATCCCTCTGAGCAGTTCTTC. Its translation: CASSLGYPSEQFF. This chain joins TRBV5-1 and TRBJ2-1; the D is unclear. CDR1 is SGHRS, CDR2 YFSETQ, per germline. V was cut by 0 bases and J by 9 bases, with 10 bases left in between. The CDR3 sequence is 13 residues long.

The chain carries TRBV7-3 and TRBJ1-1, with D unclear. Germline-derived CDR1 and CDR2 are SGHTA and FQGTGA. This CDR3 has 15 amino acids. V was trimmed by 1 base and J by 5 bases, leaving 14 bases between them. The chain's CDR3 is CASSLIPAGNTEAFF. In nucleotides, the CDR3 is TGTGCCAGCAGCTTAATTCCCGCGGGGAATACTGAAGCTTTCTTT.

The chain uses TRBV20-1 and TRBJ2-2; the D is unclear. This CDR3 contains 14 residues. Trimming took off 2 bases at V and 4 bases at J, with 11 bases between the two ends. The V gene's germline CDR1 is DFQATT and CDR2 SNEGSKA (reference sequence). CDR3 in amino acids: CSARSLKGTGELFF. The CDR3 region has the DNA TGCAGTGCTAGATCCCTCAAGGGCACCGGGGAGCTGTTTTTT.